This T cell receptor (beta chain) was identified in a study of early T cells in non-severe SARS-CoV-2 infection. Across the whole study: From unsorted whole blood, bulk RNA was sequenced, and the chains remained unpaired. Findings and caveats of the study: Missing private and CD4 specificities, VDJdb matching favored anti-spike CD8 responses.

The CDR3 consists of 15 residues. Looked up from germline, CDR1 is LGHNA and CDR2 is YSLEER. The V gene lost 4 bases and the J gene lost 5 bases, with 16 bases spanning the gap. Attached unique molecular identifiers marked individual cDNA molecules. TCRdb re-derived calls from the 5' RACE reads in MiXCR, one entry per CDR3 protein. The data show 30,000 to 40,000 distinct CDR3 sequences, under 7% seen once. This clonotype was seen at least ten times. The antigen remains unidentified. The source material was whole blood, sampled at baseline. This clonotype was sampled from an adult who was a healthcare worker with PCR-confirmed SARS-CoV-2 infection or an uninfected control (not recorded which). The V and J genes are TRBV4-3 and TRBJ2-3, with D perhaps matching TRBD1 (5 bases). The CDR3 here is CASSPQGFREDTQYF. The CDR3 DNA follows: TGCGCCAGCAGCCCGCAGGGATTCAGGGAAGATACGCAGTATTTT.